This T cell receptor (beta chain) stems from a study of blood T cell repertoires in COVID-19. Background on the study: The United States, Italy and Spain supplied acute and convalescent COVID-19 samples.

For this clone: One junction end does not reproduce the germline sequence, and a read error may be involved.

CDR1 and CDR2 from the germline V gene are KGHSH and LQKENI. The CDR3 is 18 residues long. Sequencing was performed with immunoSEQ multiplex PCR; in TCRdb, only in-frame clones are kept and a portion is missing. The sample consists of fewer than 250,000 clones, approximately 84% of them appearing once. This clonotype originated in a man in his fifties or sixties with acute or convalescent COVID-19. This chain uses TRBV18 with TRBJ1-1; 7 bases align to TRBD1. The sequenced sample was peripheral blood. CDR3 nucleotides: TGTGCCAGCTCACCTCCAGGACTTTATACAGGGGTGAAAACTGAAGCTTTCTTT. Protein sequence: CASSPPGLYTGVKTEAFF.